A single T cell receptor (beta chain) is shown here with its context. In its sample, this clonotype was seen once. Its antigen is not yet known. Per-base quality was not reported, and no clone a single base away is much larger than it. Resting on one read, the evidence is weak. This sample was included in a study of regulatory T cells in long-lasting Graves disease (dated by TCRdb to the early 2020s). About the investigation overall: Antithyroid drugs had been taken for less than 3 months by newly diagnosed Graves' disease patients. This study used TCR sequencing and RNA sequencing of peripheral blood to compare persistent Graves' disease patients against newly diagnosed Graves' disease patients. The study took place in China and was registered as a clinical trial. A total of some 35 samples underwent TCR sequencing, from around 13 patients with persistent Graves' disease and around 20 patients with newly diagnosed Graves' disease. Results the study describes overall, beyond this receptor: Sequencing and analysis were limited to the TCR beta chain. Only peripheral blood was studied, because thyroid tissue, the primary lesion, was inaccessible. A larger number of public clonotypes was shared among persistent patients (fewer than 3,000) than among newly diagnosed patients (around 870). The authors noted that the small sample size was a limitation that may lower accuracy. Persistent Graves' disease patients showed lower TCR Shannon entropy and fewer highly expanded clones than newly diagnosed patients, suggesting clonal expansion. Persistent disease showed preferential use of TRBV28, TRBJ1-2 and TRBJ2-5, whereas newly diagnosed disease favored TRBV20-1 and TRBJ2-1.

The germline V gene (reference sequence) supplies CDR1 LNHDA and CDR2 SQIVND. The germline ends are 9 bases apart after V is trimmed by 3 bases and J by 4 bases. The CDR3 holds 13 amino acids from the cysteine to the phenylalanine. CDR3 DNA is the only sequence kept; it has 39 bases, read in frame from the first base. Taken with the paper, the label for time point translates to: newly diagnosed GD, antithyroid drugs for less than 3 months. RNA was extracted from PBMCs in TRIzol for both TCR sequencing and RNA sequencing. The diagnosis of Graves' disease followed American Thyroid Association guidelines. Recruitment of patients was carried out at an endocrinology department in Xi'an, China. Each patient gave around 9.2 milliliters of peripheral blood, collected in an EDTA anticoagulant tube. Ficoll Paque Plus density gradient separation was used to isolate PBMCs, and no further T cell sorting was done. An Agilent 2100 Bioanalyzer and agarose gel were used to check RNA quality, while a NanoDrop 2000 measured RNA concentration.

Libraries were prepared through multiplex PCR. Sequencing instrument: Illumina HiSeq 4000. iRepertoire HTBI primers and Arm-PCR amplification of CDR3 regions were used to construct TCR beta libraries. Before sequencing, the PCR products went through gel purification. Processing in the source paper ran as follows. Across samples, around 58 TRBV and 13 to 15 TRBJ segments were identified and used for gene usage analysis of CDR3 amino acid clonotypes. Filtered high-quality paired reads were merged into contigs using COPE and FqMerger. BLAST was used to align contigs to IMGT TRBV, TRBD and TRBJ reference genes, with CDR3 defined following IMGT. Clonotypes above 0.1% frequency were classified as highly expanded clones. Repertoire diversity was measured by Shannon entropy, and V-J evenness by the Gini coefficient. Public clonotypes were defined as clonotypes shared by more than one individual. Clones were called with MiXCR by TCRdb after fastp trimmed the public reads at Q25, and only in-frame beta chains were retained. When rows share a CDR3 protein, they turn into one entry using the most common DNA and genes. None of the V and J calls come from the authors' own analysis; TCRdb made them. The sample data list roughly 500,000 distinct CDR3 sequences, and about 14% of these were observed just once. 8% to 10% of the sample is in the top ten clones.

This same sample was also taken into another study, of T cells in Graves' hyperthyroidism and ophthalmopathy. The second source states: Stable Graves' hyperthyroidism was defined as the absence of progression to ophthalmopathy over 18 months of follow-up. Hyperthyroidism patients were newly diagnosed, with disease duration under 2 months, and aged 18 to 65 years. Exclusion was applied to patients with uncontrolled infections, other autoimmune diseases, pregnancy or lactation. Clinical symptoms, serum thyroxine and TRAb, thyroid ultrasound, and orbital computed tomography formed the basis for the diagnoses. For the first round of RT-PCR on the TCR CDR3, the HTBI primer set was used together with the Qiagen OneStep RT-PCR kit. Most expanded thyroid clonotypes (frequency above 0.001) were also detected in blood, suggesting blood repertoires may reflect thyroid immune responses. In cross-validation, a model built on a 13 V-J signature told ophthalmopathy apart from stable hyperthyroidism with 85% to 90% sensitivity and around 83% specificity, and in testing the same model reached 80%/75%. In validation, the model predicted progression to ophthalmopathy with approximately 71% sensitivity and approximately 78% specificity, a median of approximately 6.5 months before onset. A discovery cohort of approximately 100 patients, about 40 with Graves' ophthalmopathy and about 58 with stable Graves' hyperthyroidism, was used to find distinguishing TCR V-J signatures. Prospective prediction of ophthalmopathy was tested in an independent validation cohort consisting of 18 to 20 hyperthyroidism patients and some 17 patients who later progressed to ophthalmopathy. The 75 to 100 discovery patients were randomly split 7:3 into training and test sets. Thyroid tissue and blood T-cell repertoires from six Graves' hyperthyroidism patients were also compared in the study. Following sampling, methimazole starting at 30 mg daily was given to hyperthyroidism patients, and high-dose intravenous methylprednisolone was given to ophthalmopathy patients. A second multiplex PCR round built the libraries, followed by size selection and purification. The libraries were sequenced on an Illumina HiSeq2000 using paired-end 100 bp reads. SOAPnuke was used to process the raw data, with reads discarded if the reads contained adapters or uncalled bases, had a mean Phred below 15, or lacked an exact constant-primer or identifier match. COPE v1.2.5 was used to merge the high-quality paired reads, and each unique nucleotide sequence was defined as a clonotype. Clonotypes were aligned to IMGT TRBV, TRBD and TRBJ reference segments using MiTCR v1.1. Analysis was restricted to V-J combinations with a frequency above 0.0001, which covered about 99% of repertoires. A TCS score was defined as the ratio of F50 (clonal expansion) to E x V (chaos), with BLOSUM62-based TCRdist applied between CDR3 peptides within each V-J. Welch's t-statistics and random forest reduced 450 to 600 V-J features to 13, which were used in a naive Bayes classifier (R e1071). Sample size was not statistically predetermined, and blinding of investigators to group allocation was not performed. According to the paper, TCR Vbeta CDR3 sequencing was carried out on about 140 peripheral blood samples, which came from under 50 ophthalmopathy, approximately 72 hyperthyroidism and approximately 17 progressor patients.

Recombination connected TRBV19 to TRBJ1-2, with a tentative D gene TRBD1 over 5 matching bases. The TCR comes from a young man with Graves disease. Donor details come from another sample of the same person, matched by shared clones. The specimen comprised peripheral blood mononuclear cells (PBMCs), sampled at new diagnosis, from a patient treated with antithyroid drugs. The nucleotide sequence is TGTGCCAGTAGTATTAGGGGATTCTATGGCTACACCTTC. This translates into CASSIRGFYGYTF. With the portions outside the CDR3 filled from the reference TRBV19 and TRBJ1-2 genes, the complete variable region becomes DGGITQSPKYLFRKEGQNVTLSCEQNLNHDAMYWYRQDPGQGLRLIYYSQIVNDFQKGDIAEGYSVSREKKESFPLTVTSAQKNPTAFYLCASSIRGFYGYTFGSGTRLTVV.